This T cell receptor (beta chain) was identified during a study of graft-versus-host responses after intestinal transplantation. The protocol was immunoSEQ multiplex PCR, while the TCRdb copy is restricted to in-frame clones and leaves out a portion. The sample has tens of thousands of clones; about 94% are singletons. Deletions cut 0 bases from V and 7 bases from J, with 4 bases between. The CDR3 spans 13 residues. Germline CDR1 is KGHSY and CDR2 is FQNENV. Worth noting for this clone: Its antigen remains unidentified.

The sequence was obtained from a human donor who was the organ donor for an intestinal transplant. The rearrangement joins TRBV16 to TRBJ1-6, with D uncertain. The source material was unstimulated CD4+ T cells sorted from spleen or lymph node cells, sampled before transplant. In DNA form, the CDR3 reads TGTGCCAGCAGCCAATCACGAAATTCACCCCTCCACTTT. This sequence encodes CASSQSRNSPLHF.